This T cell receptor (beta chain) was identified during a study of control samples from healthy donors and cancer patients. The V gene lost 4 bases and the J gene lost 5 bases, with 20 bases spanning the gap. Germline CDR1 MDHEN, CDR2 SYDVKM. The CDR3 length is 17 residues. Profiling relied on immunoSEQ multiplex PCR, and the TCRdb table lists in-frame clones only, not all of them. Of 390,000 or so clones listed, around nine tenths are singletons. The chain carries TRBV28 and TRBJ2-2; D may be TRBD2 (6 bases). Material: PBMCs. The sequence came from a man aged 40-49 years with head and neck cancer. The CDR3 spells CASSSPSGRYRTGELFF. In nucleotides, the CDR3 is TGTGCCAGCAGTTCACCCTCGGGGAGGTATAGAACCGGGGAGCTGTTTTTT.